This TCR beta chain stems from a study of CXCR3-negative and CXCR3-positive naive CD8 T cells. At the level of the study: The libraries yielded some 150 million TRB reads, about 1.5 +/- 0.3 million each.

UMI labels and 5' RACE were used to prepare the TRB cDNA libraries. Following a re-call of the 5' RACE reads, TCRdb has one entry per CDR3 protein and lacks DNA. The sample totals fewer than 90,000 distinct CDR3 sequences; its top ten clones hold 0.62%. Investigators sorted each CD8+ T cell subset in triplicate, taking 300,000 cells each time. Comment on this clonotype: The antigen is not known.

This CDR3 contains 14 residues. Broader study findings: More hydrophobic TRB CDR3s were found in CXCR3-positive naive cells than in CXCR3-negative naive cells.

The chain uses TRBV12-3 or TRBV12-4 and TRBJ2-7. The source material was naive CXCR3+ CD8+ T cells from blood. Indicated subset: CD45RO-CCR7+CD27+CD95- naive CD8+ T cells expressing CXCR3 (TNR3+). The receptor was isolated from a human donor in good health. Some clones in this sample may be carry-over from other donors' samples. The CDR3 spells CASSDGRINYEQYF.